This TCR beta chain emerged from a study of regulatory T cells in long-lasting Graves disease. Turning to the study itself: Persistent Graves' disease denoted over 5 years of antithyroid drugs plus positive TSH receptor antibodies.

Germline V lookup: CDR1 SGDLS, CDR2 YYNGEE. Trimming took off 0 bases at V and 4 bases at J, with 7 bases between the two ends. The CDR3 length is 13 residues. TCR beta libraries were built with iRepertoire HTBI primers and Arm-PCR of CDR3 regions. TCRdb called the multiplex PCR reads again in MiXCR, with one record for every CDR3 protein. The sample includes hundreds of thousands of distinct CDR3 sequences, 30% of them seen just once. Time point reported: persistent/refractory GD, antithyroid drugs over 5 years with positive TRAb. Isolated PBMC RNA provided the starting material for the TCR library. Graves' disease diagnosis was established per American Thyroid Association guidelines.

This clonotype originated in a female donor with Graves disease. This sample comprised peripheral blood mononuclear cells (PBMCs), obtained when the disease was refractory, from a patient treated with antithyroid drugs. This chain connects TRBV9 to TRBJ2-5; D remains unclear. The CDR3 protein is CASSVEFGETQYF. The CDR3 DNA sequence: TGTGCCAGCAGCGTAGAGTTTGGAGAGACCCAGTACTTC.